Each of the 4 T cell receptor beta chains below was sequenced from the same sample in a study of T cells of healthy individuals. Using its own MiXCR run on the 5' RACE reads, TCRdb lists one record per CDR3 protein. This table has around 79,000 distinct CDR3 sequences, approximately 5.4% appearing once. All receptors derive from a female donor in good health.

This clonotype was recorded a few times. The V call is TRBV2, the J call TRBJ2-7, with 10 bases aligning to TRBD2. From germline, CDR1 is SNHLY and CDR2 FYNNEI. V lost 10 bases and J lost 5; bases outside the gene matches: 17. The CDR3 has 16 amino acids. CDR3 DNA sequence: TGTGCCACCGTTGAGCCCCTAGCGGGAGAGGGCCACGAGCAGTACTTC. This codes for CATVEPLAGEGHEQYF.

This clonotype was picked up many times. The chain's CDR3 is CASSMSGTSGRAEFF. DNA for the CDR3: TGTGCCAGCAGCATGTCCGGGACTAGCGGGAGGGCCGAATTCTTC. V is TRBV5-4 and J is TRBJ2-1, with 16 positions matching TRBD2. After removal of 4 bases from V and 16 bases from J, the junction contained 11 bases not matched to a gene. The germline gives CDR1 SGHNT, CDR2 YYREEE (reference sequence). The CDR3 is made up of 15 amino acids.

There are many counts of this clonotype. The chain combines TRBV19 with TRBJ2-2; 9 nucleotides match TRBD1. CDR3 length equals 15 residues. Germline lookup yields CDR1 LNHDA and CDR2 SQIVND (reference sequence). J was trimmed by 4 bases and V by 6 bases; bases with no gene match: 6. This CDR3 reads CASRQQGAATGELFF. The CDR3 DNA is TGTGCCAGTAGGCAACAGGGGGCGGCCACCGGGGAGCTGTTTTTT. The full variable domain, its missing parts supplied by reference TRBV19 and TRBJ2-2, is DGGITQSPKYLFRKEGQNVTLSCEQNLNHDAMYWYRQDPGQGLRLIYYSQIVNDFQKGDIAEGYSVSREKKESFPLTVTSAQKNPTAFYLCASRQQGAATGELFFGEGSRLTVL.

This clonotype was observed many times. This chain joins TRBV11-2 and TRBJ2-2; D not certain. CDR3 length: 13 residues. V was trimmed by 5 bases and J by 2 bases, leaving 6 bases between them. The germline CDR1 and CDR2 sequences are SGHAT and FQNNGV. The CDR3 sequence is CASSLINTGELFF. The DNA for the CDR3 is TGTGCCAGCAGCCTTATTAACACCGGGGAGCTGTTTTTT.